One TCR beta chain is described in this entry. Its antigen target is currently unknown. No per-base quality is available; no much larger clone lies one base away. Taken from the germline V gene (reference sequence), the CDR1 and CDR2 loops are DFQATT and SNEGSKA. The CDR3 goes from the cysteine to the phenylalanine over 11 residues. The entry retains the CDR3 DNA only, 33 bases that are in frame from base 1. The V end loses 4 bases and the J end loses 0 bases, and a stretch of 3 bases separates them. The data belong to a study of cytomegalovirus exposure and HLA in healthy donors (dated 2017 in TCRdb). As for the study more broadly: In an earlier analysis of some 550 of the donors, less than 350 Gb of sequence data and some 120 million unique TCR beta sequences from roughly 200 million T cells were reported. Besides the first cohort of approximately 670 subjects, a separate validation cohort made up of some 110 different subjects was used. High-throughput TCR immunosequencing, statistical association of individual TCRs with disease status, and machine learning were combined to predict cytomegalovirus infection status. The study used immunosequencing to profile the T cell repertoires of several hundred subjects and linked those repertoires to cytomegalovirus serostatus. In an earlier analysis of roughly 600 of the donors, high-throughput TCR beta sequencing was used to judge whether each TCR beta V gene segment behaved as functional or pseudogenic. Typing coverage varied by locus: about 629-640 donors for A, B, C, DRB1 and DQB1; approximately 560 for DQA1; around 610 for DPA1; fewer than 480 for DPB1. Roughly 290 gigabases of sequencing data and around 80 million unique TCR sequences made up an early release that covered under 750 HLA-typed donors. Every repertoire in the discovery cohort had been generated on one and the same sequencing platform. Four to six DR-DQ haplotypes were handled as single units for association and clustering because linkage in the cohort was strong. The study was designed to test whether signatures of past pathogen exposure could be identified by cataloging public T cell receptors. The later analysis used no new phenotypic data to find candidate immune exposures, relying instead on TCR beta sequences and their occurrence across donors. The genetic ancestry cluster associated with self-reported Caucasian donors included 81% of the approximately 400 genotyped donors. A later analysis re-analyzed previously published TCR beta repertoires from 600 to 850 donors and added high-resolution HLA genotyping to study TCR occurrence patterns. Genome-wide SNP genotypes for about 65% of the roughly 670 donors were used in a later genetic analysis, which treated that subset as a discovery cohort. On average, about 240,000 unique TCR beta nucleotide sequences were sequenced per donor among 398 genotyped donors of the cohort, with roughly 18% of those sequences being non-productive. HLA typing included class I and class II loci at four-digit resolution. Donor age, sex, ethnicity and CMV serostatus were collected together with the repertoire data. Here is what the overall study found, with its caveats: An association between a missense DCLRE1C variant and V-gene and J-gene trimming of TCR beta chains was found in a later genetic analysis and replicated in an independent cohort. In vitro tests confirmed that a few of the cytomegalovirus-associated TCR beta chains recognize cytomegalovirus antigens. Immune exposure information for the cohort was limited to CMV serostatus. A total of 150 or so TCR beta chains were listed by the study as associated with cytomegalovirus. In a later analysis, TCR association rates were found to vary across HLA loci, with the most associated TCRs seen for DRB1 alleles and the fewest for HLA-C alleles. Most CMV-associated TCR beta chains appeared to be HLA-restricted in a later analysis, and the HLA associations seemed to be driven largely by CMV exposure. A later analysis reported that several top co-occurrence clusters appeared linked to parvovirus B19, influenza, CMV and Epstein-Barr virus. Linkage disequilibrium might explain the correlated functional status among segregating V segments, but an unknown experimental factor could not be ruled out. Because counts were too low, approximately 18 rarely observed V segments, including chromosome 9 orphons, were excluded from the earlier analysis of some 540 of the donors. Strong co-occurrence of HLA alleles, especially DR and DQ, made assigning TCR associations to individual alleles difficult. A later analysis associated about 17,000 TCR beta sequences with specific HLA alleles at a false discovery rate of 0.05. The authors suggested that the approach could potentially be extended to other disease states and immunological phenotypes. Because some donors lacked HLA typing at each locus, the association tests relied only on the typed subset. According to a later genetic analysis, donors in an Asian-associated ancestry cluster had fewer N-insertions in productive TCRs than the approximately 610-donor mean. The classifier was reported to diagnose cytomegalovirus status with high specificity and sensitivity in both the original and validation cohorts. A further reported finding was that TCR beta sequences accurately predicted the HLA-A and HLA-B alleles for most subjects in the first cohort. A group of highly shared sequence variants was considered likely to be a technical artifact of the sequencing pipeline. Most TCR sequences were seen in very few donors, while some public TCRs were found in many individuals. The cohort was sequenced for TCR beta chains only, and without alpha or paired-chain data the features that could be detected were limited. Some IMGT-functional V segments, including TRBV6-2 and TRBV6-3, could not be distinguished by the 87-base-pair reads and were therefore excluded. The presence/absence analyses assumed that sequencing depth was roughly uniform across donors, and that assumption may not be true. Broadly in line with IMGT annotations, most TCR beta V segments showed up in productive rearrangements about 87% or about 30% of the time in an earlier analysis of several hundred of the donors. In a later analysis, HLA-associated TCR beta chains showed more clonal expansion and lower generation probabilities than non-associated chains that were equally common.

The protocol used for the library was the immunoSEQ multiplex PCR assay. A mixture of 60 forward primers for TCR Vbeta segments and 13 reverse primers for TCR Jbeta segments was used in the multiplex PCR. The CDR3 region of rearranged TCR beta genes was amplified from genomic DNA with a multiplex PCR assay. The Illumina HiSeq System was used to sequence the amplified TCR beta libraries as 87-base-pair reads. As for the authors' bioinformatics: In a later analysis, some 80 million unique TCR beta chains were counted across the 500 to 850 repertoires, and around 11 million of these chains were shared by at least two donors. Raw reads were error-corrected and collapsed into unique sequences by a nearest-neighbor algorithm in which closely related sequences were merged to remove PCR and sequencing errors. V, D and J gene segments were assigned by aligning CDR3 sequences to IMGT reference sequences. Each retained sequence needed at least a six-nucleotide match to both a V gene segment and a J gene segment. Rearrangements were classified as productive when the CDR3 lacked stop codons and remained in frame with V and J, and all other rearrangements were classified as non-productive. Following IMGT convention, CDR3 was defined as the stretch from the second conserved V-encoded cysteine up to the conserved J-encoded phenylalanine. Sequences without an unambiguous match to a single V gene segment were excluded from the earlier analysis of approximately 560 of the donors. An earlier analysis of 587 of the donors called V segments functional above 56.7% productive rearrangements and segregating when the between-donor standard deviation exceeded 5%. To diagnose cytomegalovirus status from the catalog of TCR beta chain sequences, a statistical classification framework was built. V and J gene assignment, in a later analysis, came from comparing TCR nucleotide sequences with IMGT/GENE-DB human TR gene sequences. In a later analysis, CDR3 sequences and most-parsimonious VDJ recombination scenarios were assigned using the TCRdist pipeline. In a later analysis, every TCR beta chain was defined by the combination of its CDR3 amino acid sequence and its V-gene family, and reads without a unique V-gene family were dropped. A later analysis removed 600 or so highly shared, low-generation-probability nucleotide sequences to deal with suspected cross-contamination and a sequencing artifact. For each public chain, a later analysis derived a clonal expansion index from normalized ranks of inferred template counts within each repertoire. In a later analysis, generation probabilities were computed using a VDJ recombination model fitted to out-of-frame rearrangements, and the results were checked against IGoR. A later analysis scored TCR-TCR, TCR-HLA and TCR-CMV co-occurrence with hypergeometric tests, applying a repertoire-size bias correction to TCR pairs. A later analysis estimated false discovery rates by permuting HLA or CMV assignments 20 times. In a later analysis, co-occurring TCRs were grouped using DBSCAN, with TCRdist sequence similarity added in when clustering inside HLA-allele-positive subsets. Co-occurrence clustering excluded repertoires with fewer than 30,000 or more than 120,000 public chains, plus five with anomalous nucleotide sharing. TCRdb obtained this table from immuneACCESS and retained in-frame rearrangements with V and J assigned. These tables miss some clones; where compared with another copy, unresolved V genes account for less than half of the shortfall, and the remainder is unexplained. The DNA was the basis for D and trimming; V, J and clone size are from that table. Here the sample has approximately 180,000 clones; just over 70% occur a single time. The leading ten clones occupy about 2.5% of the sample.

The cohort consisted of hundreds of healthy bone marrow donors. Cohort members were all nominally healthy when sampled, although unrecorded immune exposures were likely present. Of the approximately 700 cohort members, approximately 290 had a positive CMV serostatus and 350 to 450 had a negative one, while no CMV serostatus was recorded for the donor. Every donor gave a peripheral blood sample, and the peripheral blood mononuclear cells from that sample were used for TCR beta sequencing. Genomic DNA extraction from the blood cell samples was performed with the Qiagen DNeasy Blood Extraction Kit. The chain is assembled from TRBV20-1 and TRBJ2-5, with no confidently assigned D gene. The material sequenced was PBMCs. The source is a human donor in good health. The nucleotide sequence reads TGCAGTGCTACGGACCAAGAGACCCAGTACTTC. It encodes CSATDQETQYF.